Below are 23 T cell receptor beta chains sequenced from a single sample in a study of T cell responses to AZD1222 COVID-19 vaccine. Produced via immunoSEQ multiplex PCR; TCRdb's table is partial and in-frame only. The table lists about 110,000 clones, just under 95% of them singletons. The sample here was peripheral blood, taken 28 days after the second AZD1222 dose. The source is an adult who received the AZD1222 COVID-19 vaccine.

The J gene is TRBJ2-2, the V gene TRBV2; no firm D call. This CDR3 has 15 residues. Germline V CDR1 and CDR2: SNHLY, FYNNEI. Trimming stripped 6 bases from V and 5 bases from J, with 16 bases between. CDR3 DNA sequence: TGTGCCAGCAGCCCCTCCCCCGGTGCTACCGGGGAGCTGTTTTTT. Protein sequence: CASSPSPGATGELFF.

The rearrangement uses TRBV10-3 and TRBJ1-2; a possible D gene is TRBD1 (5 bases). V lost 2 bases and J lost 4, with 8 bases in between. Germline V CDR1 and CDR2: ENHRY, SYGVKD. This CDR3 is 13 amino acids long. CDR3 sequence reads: CAISEGRGYGYTF. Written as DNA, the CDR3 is TGTGCCATCAGTGAGGGGAGGGGCTATGGCTACACCTTC.

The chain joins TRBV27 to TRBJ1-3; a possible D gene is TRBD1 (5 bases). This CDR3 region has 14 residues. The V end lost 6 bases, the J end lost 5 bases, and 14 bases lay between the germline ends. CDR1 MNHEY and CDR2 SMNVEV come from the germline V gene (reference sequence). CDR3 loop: CASSPRGGRNTIYF. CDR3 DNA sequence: TGTGCCAGCAGCCCCCGCGGGGGGAGAAACACCATATATTTT.

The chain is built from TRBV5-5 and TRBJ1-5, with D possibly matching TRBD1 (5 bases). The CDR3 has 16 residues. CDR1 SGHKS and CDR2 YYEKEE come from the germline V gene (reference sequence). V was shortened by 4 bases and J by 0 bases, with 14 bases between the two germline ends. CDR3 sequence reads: CASSPTGTNSNQPQHF. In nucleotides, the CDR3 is TGTGCCAGCAGCCCGACCGGGACTAATAGCAATCAGCCCCAGCATTTT.

CDR3 protein: CASTQGSLINQPQHF. CDR3 sequence (DNA): TGTGCCAGTACCCAAGGGTCTCTGATCAATCAGCCCCAGCATTTT. V gene TRBV19 combines with J gene TRBJ1-5; D is uncertain. Trimming removed 7 bases from V and 3 bases from J, with 16 bases in between. CDR3 size: 15 residues. CDR1 and CDR2 (germline): LNHDA, SQIVND (reference sequence).

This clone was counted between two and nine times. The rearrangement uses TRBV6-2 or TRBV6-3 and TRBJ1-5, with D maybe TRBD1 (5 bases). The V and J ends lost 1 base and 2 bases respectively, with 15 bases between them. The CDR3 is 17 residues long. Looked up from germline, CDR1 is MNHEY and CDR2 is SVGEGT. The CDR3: CASSYLWGVRGNQPQHF. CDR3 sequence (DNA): TGTGCCAGCAGTTACTTGTGGGGGGTAAGAGGCAATCAGCCCCAGCATTTT.

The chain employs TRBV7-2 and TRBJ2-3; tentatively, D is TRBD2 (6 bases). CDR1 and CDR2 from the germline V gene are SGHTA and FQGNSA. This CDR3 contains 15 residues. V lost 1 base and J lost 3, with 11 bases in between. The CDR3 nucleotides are TGTGCCAGCAGCTTAGTCGGCGGGGTAACAGATACGCAGTATTTT. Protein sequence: CASSLVGGVTDTQYF.

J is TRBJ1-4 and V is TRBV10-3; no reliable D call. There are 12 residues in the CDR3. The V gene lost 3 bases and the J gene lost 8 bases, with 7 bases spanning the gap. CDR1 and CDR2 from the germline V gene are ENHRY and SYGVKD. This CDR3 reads CAISELREKLFF. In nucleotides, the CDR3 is TGTGCCATCAGTGAATTGAGGGAAAAACTGTTTTTT.

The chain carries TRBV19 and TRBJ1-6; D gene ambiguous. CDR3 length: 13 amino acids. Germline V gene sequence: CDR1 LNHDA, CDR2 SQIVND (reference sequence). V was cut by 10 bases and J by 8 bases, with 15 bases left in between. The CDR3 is CATQVQKDSPLHF. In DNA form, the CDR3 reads TGTGCCACCCAAGTACAGAAAGATTCACCCCTCCACTTT. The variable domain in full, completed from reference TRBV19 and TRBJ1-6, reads DGGITQSPKYLFRKEGQNVTLSCEQNLNHDAMYWYRQDPGQGLRLIYYSQIVNDFQKGDIAEGYSVSREKKESFPLTVTSAQKNPTAFYLCATQVQKDSPLHFGNGTRLTVT.

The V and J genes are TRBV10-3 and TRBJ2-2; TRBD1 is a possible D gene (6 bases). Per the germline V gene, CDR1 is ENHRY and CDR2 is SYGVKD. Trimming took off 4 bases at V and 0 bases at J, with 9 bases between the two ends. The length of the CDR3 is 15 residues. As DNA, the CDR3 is TGTGCCATCAGTGTCGGGACACCGAACACCGGGGAGCTGTTTTTT. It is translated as CAISVGTPNTGELFF.

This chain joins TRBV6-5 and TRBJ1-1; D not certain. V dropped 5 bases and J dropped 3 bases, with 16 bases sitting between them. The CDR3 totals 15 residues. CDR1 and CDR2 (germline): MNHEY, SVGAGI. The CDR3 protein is CASSPLTRPDTEAFF. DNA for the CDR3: TGTGCCAGCAGTCCCCTGACAAGACCAGACACTGAAGCTTTCTTT.

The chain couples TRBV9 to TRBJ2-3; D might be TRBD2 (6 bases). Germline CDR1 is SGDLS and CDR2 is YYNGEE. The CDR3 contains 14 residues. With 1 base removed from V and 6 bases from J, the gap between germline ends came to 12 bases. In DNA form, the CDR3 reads TGTGCCAGCAGCGTACCAGGGAGGAGCGATACGCAGTATTTT. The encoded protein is CASSVPGRSDTQYF.

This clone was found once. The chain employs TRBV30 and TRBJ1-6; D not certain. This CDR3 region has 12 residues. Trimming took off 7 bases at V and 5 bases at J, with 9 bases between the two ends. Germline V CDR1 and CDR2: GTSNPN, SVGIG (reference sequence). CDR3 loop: CASQTHNSPLHF. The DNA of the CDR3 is TGTGCCTCCCAGACACATAATTCACCCCTCCACTTT.

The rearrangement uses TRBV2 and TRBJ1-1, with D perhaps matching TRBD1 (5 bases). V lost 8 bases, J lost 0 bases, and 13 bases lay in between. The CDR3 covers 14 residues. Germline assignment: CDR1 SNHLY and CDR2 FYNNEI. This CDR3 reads CASGGGILNTEAFF. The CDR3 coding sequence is TGTGCCAGCGGGGGGGGTATTCTGAACACTGAAGCTTTCTTT. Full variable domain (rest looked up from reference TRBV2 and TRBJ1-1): EPEVTQTPSHQVTQMGQEVILRCVPISNHLYFYWYRQILGQKVEFLVSFYNNEISEKSEIFDDQFSVERPDGSNFTLKIRSTKLEDSAMYFCASGGGILNTEAFFGQGTRLTVV.

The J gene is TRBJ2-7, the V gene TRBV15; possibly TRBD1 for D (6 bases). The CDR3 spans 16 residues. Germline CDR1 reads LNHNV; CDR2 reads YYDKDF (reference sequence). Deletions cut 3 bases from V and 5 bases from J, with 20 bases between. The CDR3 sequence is CATSSISQGRPHEQYF. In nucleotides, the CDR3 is TGTGCCACCAGCAGCATCTCTCAGGGGCGCCCCCACGAGCAGTACTTC.

The CDR3 DNA is TGTGCCAGCAGCCCGGGACTAGCGGAGTTCGAGCAGTTCTTC. Translation: CASSPGLAEFEQFF. V is TRBV5-6 and J is TRBJ2-1; TRBD2 matches 11 bases. V lost 4 bases, J lost 10 bases, and 7 bases stayed unmatched. CDR1 is SGHDT and CDR2 is YYEEEE in the germline V gene. The CDR3 totals 14 residues.

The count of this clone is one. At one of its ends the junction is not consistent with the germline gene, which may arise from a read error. CDR3 in DNA: TGTGCCAGCAACCAAGTTTCCCATTTGGTCACCGGGGAGCTGTTTTTT. Residues: CASNQVSHLVTGELFF. The rearrangement joins TRBV14 to TRBJ2-2; D is undetermined. The CDR3 contains 16 residues. The germline CDR1 and CDR2 sequences are SGHDN and FVKESK.

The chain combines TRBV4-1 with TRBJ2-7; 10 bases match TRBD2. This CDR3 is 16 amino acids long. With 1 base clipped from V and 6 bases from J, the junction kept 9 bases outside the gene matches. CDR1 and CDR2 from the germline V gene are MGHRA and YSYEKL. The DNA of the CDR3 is TGCGCCAGCAGCCAAGGCCACCCGGGACTAGCGCTCGAGCAGTACTTC. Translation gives CASSQGHPGLALEQYF.

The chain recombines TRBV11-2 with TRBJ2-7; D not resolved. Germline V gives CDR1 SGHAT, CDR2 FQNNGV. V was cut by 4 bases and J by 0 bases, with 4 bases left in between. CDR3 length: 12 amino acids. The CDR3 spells CASSWGSYEQYF. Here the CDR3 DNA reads TGTGCCAGCAGCTGGGGCTCCTACGAGCAGTACTTC.

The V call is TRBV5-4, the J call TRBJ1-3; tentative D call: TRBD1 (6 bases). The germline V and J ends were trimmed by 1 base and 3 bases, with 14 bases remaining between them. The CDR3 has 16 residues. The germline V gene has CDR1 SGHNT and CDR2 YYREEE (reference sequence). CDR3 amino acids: CASSLLLGGGGNTIYF. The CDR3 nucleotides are TGTGCCAGCAGCTTGCTCTTGGGGGGCGGTGGAAACACCATATATTTT.

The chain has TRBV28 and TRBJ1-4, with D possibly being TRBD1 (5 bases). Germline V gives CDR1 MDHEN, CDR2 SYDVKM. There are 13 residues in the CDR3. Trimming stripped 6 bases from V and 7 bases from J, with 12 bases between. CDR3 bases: TGTGCCAGCAGGAGGGCCGGGGGTGAAAAACTGTTTTTT. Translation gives CASRRAGGEKLFF.

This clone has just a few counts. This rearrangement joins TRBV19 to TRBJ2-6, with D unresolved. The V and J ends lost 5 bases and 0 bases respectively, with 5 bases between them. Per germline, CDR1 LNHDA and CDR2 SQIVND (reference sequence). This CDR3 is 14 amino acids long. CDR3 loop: CASSASSGANVLTF. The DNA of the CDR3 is TGTGCCAGTAGTGCCAGCTCTGGGGCCAACGTCCTGACTTTC.

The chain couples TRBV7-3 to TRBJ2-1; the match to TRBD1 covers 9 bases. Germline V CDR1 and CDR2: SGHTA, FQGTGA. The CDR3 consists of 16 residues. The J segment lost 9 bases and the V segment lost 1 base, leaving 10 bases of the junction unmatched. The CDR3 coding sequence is TGTGCCAGCAGCTTAAGCGGAGGGACAGGGAGAAGTGAGCAGTTCTTC. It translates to CASSLSGGTGRSEQFF.